This paragraph covers one T cell receptor (beta chain) sequence. What this receptor recognizes is not known. It has no much larger one-base neighbor in the sample; base qualities were not kept. The entry originates in a study of T-cell reconstitution after alpha-beta-depleted transplantation in children (dated by TCRdb to about 2016). For context, the study as a whole: Using TCR repertoire profiling, the study followed T-cell immune reconstitution in a quantitative way in children after TCRalphabeta/CD19-depleted allogeneic hematopoietic cell transplantation.

Counted from cysteine to phenylalanine, this CDR3 has 17 amino acids. The retained sequence is limited to the CDR3, 51 bases, with the frame set at the first base. The germline V gene provides CDR1 SQVTM and CDR2 ANQGSEA. Trimming costs V 4 bases and J 0 bases, and their ends lie 19 bases apart. Libraries came from PCR. The sequencing machine was an Illumina HiSeq 2500. To normalize quantification of the TCRbeta repertoire, the TCR libraries were built with molecular barcoding that relied on unique molecular identifiers. TCRdb applied fastp at Q25 and MiXCR to the public reads, then kept only in-frame beta chains. Each CDR3 protein appears once, grouped with its most common genes and DNA. Across this sample there are over 550,000 distinct CDR3 sequences, with over 9.5% seen only once. The ten largest clones add up to roughly 3.9% of the sample.

The material was PBMCs from the stem cell graft donor, obtained from the stem cell graft. The sequence joins TRBV29-1 to TRBJ2-1; a tentative D call is TRBD2 (7 bases match). The TCR comes from a human donor who donated a stem cell graft to a child with acute myeloid leukemia. The DNA sequence is as follows: TGCAGCGTTGGGGGGGGGCTGTTTTTAAGCTCCTACAATGAGCAGTTCTTC. This is translated as CSVGGGLFLSSYNEQFF.